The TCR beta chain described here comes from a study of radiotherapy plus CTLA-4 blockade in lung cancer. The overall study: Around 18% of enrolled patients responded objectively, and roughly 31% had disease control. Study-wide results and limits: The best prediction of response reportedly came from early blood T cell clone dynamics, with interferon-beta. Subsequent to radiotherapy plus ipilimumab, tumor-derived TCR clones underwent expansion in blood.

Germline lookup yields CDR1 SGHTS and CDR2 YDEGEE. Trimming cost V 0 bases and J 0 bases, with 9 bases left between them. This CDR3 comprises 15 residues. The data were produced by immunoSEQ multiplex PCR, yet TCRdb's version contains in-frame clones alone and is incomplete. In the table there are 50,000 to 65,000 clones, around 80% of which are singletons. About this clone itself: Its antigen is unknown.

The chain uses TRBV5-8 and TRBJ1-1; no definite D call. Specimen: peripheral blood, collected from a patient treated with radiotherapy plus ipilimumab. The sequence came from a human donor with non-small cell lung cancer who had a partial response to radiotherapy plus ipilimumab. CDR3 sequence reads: CASSLGVGVNTEAFF. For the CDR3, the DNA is TGTGCCAGCAGCTTGGGTGTGGGCGTGAACACTGAAGCTTTCTTT.